The entry below gives a single TCR beta chain sequence along with its context. This specimen belongs to a study of blood T cell repertoires in COVID-19. Study as a whole: Collection of acute and convalescent COVID-19 samples took place in the United States, Italy and Spain. The analysed material was cDNA or gDNA that came from T cells, B-cell-depleted T cells, or PBMCs.

Profiling relied on immunoSEQ multiplex PCR, and the TCRdb table lists in-frame clones only, not all of them. The data show around 280,000 clones, roughly 86% seen once. The specimen was peripheral blood. This TCR was recovered from a woman aged 30 to 39 with COVID-19, enrolled during active disease.

In DNA form, the CDR3 reads TGTGCCAGCAGCTTAGGTTACAAGAACACTGAAGCTTTCTTT. Amino acids: CASSLGYKNTEAFF. The chain carries TRBV13 and TRBJ1-1; D remains ambiguous. The germline V gene has CDR1 PRHDT and CDR2 FYEKMQ (reference sequence). V was clipped by 0 bases and J by 1 base, with 6 bases between them. This CDR3 is 14 amino acids long.